This T cell receptor (beta chain) stems from a study of Tregs in tolerant kidney transplant recipients. Across the study: Mixed chimerism was transient after nonmyeloablative marrow transplants from related graft donors.

This clone was counted once. Unstimulated Tregs (CD4+CD25+CD127-) and CD4+CD25- non-Tregs were sorted from PBMCs. The CDR3 has 14 residues. Trimming stripped 2 bases from V and 2 bases from J, with 10 bases between. Per the germline V gene, CDR1 is SGHVS and CDR2 is FNYEAQ. Assay: immunoSEQ multiplex PCR; the TCRdb copy retains only in-frame clones and omits some. The profile covers roughly 66,000 clones, with more than 90% appearing a single time and approximately 11% taken by the ten largest. This sample comprised CD8+ T cells from blood, obtained before the transplant. The clonotype originates from a human donor who received a combined kidney and bone marrow transplant. The genes are TRBV7-6 and TRBJ2-7; maybe TRBD1 (6 bases). This chain's CDR3 is CASSLTGWAYEQYF. The CDR3 region has the DNA TGTGCCAGCAGCTTAACAGGGTGGGCCTACGAGCAGTACTTC.